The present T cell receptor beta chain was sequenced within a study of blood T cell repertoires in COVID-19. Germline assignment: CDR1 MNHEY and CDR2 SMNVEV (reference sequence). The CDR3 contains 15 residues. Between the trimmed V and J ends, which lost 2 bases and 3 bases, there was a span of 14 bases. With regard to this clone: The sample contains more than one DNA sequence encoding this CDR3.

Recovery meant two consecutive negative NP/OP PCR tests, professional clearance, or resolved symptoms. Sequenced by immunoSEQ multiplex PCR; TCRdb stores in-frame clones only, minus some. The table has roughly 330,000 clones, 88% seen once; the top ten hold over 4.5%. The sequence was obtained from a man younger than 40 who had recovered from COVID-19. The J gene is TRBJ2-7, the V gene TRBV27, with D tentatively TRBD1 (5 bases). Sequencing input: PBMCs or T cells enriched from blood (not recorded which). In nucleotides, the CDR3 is TGTGCCAGCAGTTTAAGGCCAGGGCGTAGCTACGAGCAGTACTTC. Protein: CASSLRPGRSYEQYF.